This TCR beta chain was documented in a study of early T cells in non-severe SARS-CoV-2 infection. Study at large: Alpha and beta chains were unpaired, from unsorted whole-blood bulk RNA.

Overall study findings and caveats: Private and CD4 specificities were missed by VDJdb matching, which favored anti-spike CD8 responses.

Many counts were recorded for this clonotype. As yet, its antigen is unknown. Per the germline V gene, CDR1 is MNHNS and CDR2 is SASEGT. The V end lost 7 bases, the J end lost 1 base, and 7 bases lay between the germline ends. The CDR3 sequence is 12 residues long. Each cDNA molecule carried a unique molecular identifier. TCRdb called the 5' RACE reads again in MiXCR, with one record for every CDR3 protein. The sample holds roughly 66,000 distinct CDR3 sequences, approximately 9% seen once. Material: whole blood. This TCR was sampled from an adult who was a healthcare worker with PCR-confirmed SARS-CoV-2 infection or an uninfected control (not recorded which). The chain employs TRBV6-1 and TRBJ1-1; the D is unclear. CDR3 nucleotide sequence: TGTGCCAGCATGGTACAGAACACTGAAGCTTTCTTT. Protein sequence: CASMVQNTEAFF.